This TCR beta chain emerged from a study of blood T cell repertoires in COVID-19. Participant ages covered roughly 18 to 89 years across about 22 US areas. The CDR3 consists of 11 residues. V shed 6 bases, J shed 4 bases, and the junction held 2 bases outside the gene matches. Germline V gives CDR1 DFQATT, CDR2 SNEGSKA (reference sequence). Some clones are missing from TCRdb's copy, which holds only in-frame ones; the method was immunoSEQ multiplex PCR. Among more than 250,000 clones listed, approximately 80% were seen once. The sequence was obtained from a man aged 35 to 55 who had been exposed to COVID-19. What was sequenced was PBMCs or T cells enriched from blood (not recorded which). The chain links TRBV20-1 to TRBJ2-7; 8 bases fit TRBD2. The CDR3 DNA is TGCAGTGCCCCGGGGGGGTACGAGCAGTACTTC. Translation gives CSAPGGYEQYF.